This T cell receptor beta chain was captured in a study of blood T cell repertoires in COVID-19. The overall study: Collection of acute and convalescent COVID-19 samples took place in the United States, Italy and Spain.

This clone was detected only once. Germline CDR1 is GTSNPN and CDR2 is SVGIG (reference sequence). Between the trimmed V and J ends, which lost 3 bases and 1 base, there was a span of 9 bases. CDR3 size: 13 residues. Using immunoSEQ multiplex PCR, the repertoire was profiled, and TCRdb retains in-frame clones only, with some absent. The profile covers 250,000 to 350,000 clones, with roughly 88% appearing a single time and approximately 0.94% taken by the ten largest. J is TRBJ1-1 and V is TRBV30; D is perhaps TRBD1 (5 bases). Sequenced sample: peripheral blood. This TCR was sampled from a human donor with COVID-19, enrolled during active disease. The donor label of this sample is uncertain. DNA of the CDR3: TGTGCCTGGAGGGACACCCAGAACACTGAAGCTTTCTTT. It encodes CAWRDTQNTEAFF.